Each of the 14 T cell receptor beta chains below was sequenced from the same sample in a study of glioma-infiltrating T cells after dendritic cell vaccination. The protocol was immunoSEQ multiplex PCR, while the TCRdb copy is restricted to in-frame clones and leaves out a portion. The sample has 40,000 to 60,000 clones, approximately 85% seen once. The sequenced sample was blood, obtained before dendritic cell vaccination. Every receptor here comes from a human donor with glioblastoma.

This chain links TRBV9 with TRBJ1-4; TRBD1 is a possible D gene (5 bases). Per germline, CDR1 SGDLS and CDR2 YYNGEE. V lost 2 bases to trimming and J lost 6 bases, with 11 bases between them. The CDR3 spans 14 residues. CDR3 loop: CASSVRQSDEKLFF. DNA of the CDR3: TGTGCCAGCAGCGTGCGACAGTCCGATGAAAAACTGTTTTTT.

The V and J genes are TRBV6-6 and TRBJ2-7; 7 nucleotides match TRBD1. CDR3 length equals 14 residues. With 6 bases clipped from V and 3 bases from J, the junction kept 8 bases outside the gene matches. Germline V gene sequence: CDR1 MNHNY, CDR2 SVGAGI (reference sequence). CDR3 coding DNA: TGTGCCAGCAGATCGACAGGGCTTAGCTACGAGCAGTACTTC. This translates into CASRSTGLSYEQYF.

J is TRBJ2-5 and V is TRBV9; D is unclear. The CDR3 covers 15 residues. Germline CDR1 SGDLS, CDR2 YYNGEE. The germline V and J ends were trimmed by 0 bases and 5 bases, with 14 bases remaining between them. The CDR3 reads CASSVDSTPKETQYF. The CDR3 nucleotides are TGTGCCAGCAGCGTAGACAGCACTCCTAAGGAGACCCAGTACTTC.

As concerns this clone: An end of the junction differs from the germline gene, which may be a read error. The rearrangement joins TRBV7-7 to TRBJ2-7; 8 bases match TRBD1. The CDR3 is 15 amino acids. Germline assignment: CDR1 SSHAT and CDR2 FNYEAQ (reference sequence). CDR3 nucleotides: TGTGCTAGCAGCTTGGCTCCGGGACAGGTCTACGAGCAGTACTTC. Its translation: CASSLAPGQVYEQYF. The variable domain in full, completed from reference TRBV7-7 and TRBJ2-7, reads GAGVSQSPRYKVTKRGQDVTLRCDPISSHATLYWYQQALGQGPEFLTYFNYEAQPDKSGLPSDRFSAERPEGSISTLTIQRTEQRDSAMYRCASSLAPGQVYEQYFGPGTRLTVT.

The chain uses TRBV2 and TRBJ2-1; 8 nucleotides align to TRBD1. From germline, CDR1 is SNHLY and CDR2 FYNNEI. Trimming removed 8 bases from V and 10 bases from J; junction bases left unmatched: 10. The CDR3 is made up of 13 amino acids. CDR3 loop: CASRGQGVSEQFF. The CDR3 region has the DNA TGTGCCAGCCGAGGACAGGGAGTCTCGGAGCAGTTCTTC.

This clone showed up just a few times. This sequence joins TRBV15 and TRBJ2-1, with 9 bases that match TRBD2. J was trimmed by 6 bases and V by 0 bases; bases with no gene match: 12. The CDR3 runs to 18 residues. Germline V lookup: CDR1 LNHNV, CDR2 YYDKDF (reference sequence). CDR3 in amino acids: CATSRDNIRLAASNEQFF. The CDR3 DNA follows: TGTGCCACCAGCAGAGATAATATTAGACTAGCGGCTTCCAATGAGCAGTTCTTC.

The chain combines TRBV5-1 with TRBJ1-5; 7 bases match TRBD1. The CDR3 has 15 residues. Per germline, CDR1 SGHRS and CDR2 YFSETQ. V lost 1 base and J lost 4; bases outside the gene matches: 5. CDR3: CASSLMGQSNQPQHF. The CDR3, as DNA: TGCGCCAGCAGCTTGATGGGACAGAGTAATCAGCCCCAGCATTTT.

The chain carries TRBV27 and TRBJ1-1; 9 bases are a match to TRBD1. This CDR3 has 15 residues. Looked up from germline, CDR1 is MNHEY and CDR2 is SMNVEV (reference sequence). V trimming: 5 bases; J trimming: 0 bases; junction bases outside the gene matches: 4. This chain's CDR3 is CASSPGQGLNTEAFF. The CDR3 DNA is TGTGCCAGCAGTCCCGGACAGGGGTTGAACACTGAAGCTTTCTTT.

The chain links TRBV30 to TRBJ1-3; D ambiguous. Per germline, CDR1 GTSNPN and CDR2 SVGIG (reference sequence). The CDR3 consists of 15 residues. V was trimmed by 1 base and J by 0 bases, leaving 10 bases between them. The chain's CDR3 is CAWSADGRSGNTIYF. The CDR3 region has the DNA TGTGCCTGGAGTGCCGATGGCCGCTCTGGAAACACCATATATTTT. Full variable domain (outside the CDR3, taken from reference TRBV30 and TRBJ1-3): SQTIHQWPATLVQPVGSPLSLECTVEGTSNPNLYWYRQAAGRGLQLLFYSVGIGQISSEVPQNLSASRPQDRQFILSSKKLLLSDSGFYLCAWSADGRSGNTIYFGEGSWLTVV.

The chain combines TRBV4-2 with TRBJ2-1, with TRBD2 identical over 10 bases. The junction had 5 bases not matched to a gene; V was cut back by 2 bases and J by 4 bases. Germline V gene lookup returns CDR1 LGHNA and CDR2 YNFKEQ. The CDR3 loop spans 16 amino acids. The CDR3 bases are TGTGCCAGCAGCCAACCAGCGGGAGGGTTGTACAATGAGCAGTTCTTC. The encoded protein is CASSQPAGGLYNEQFF.

Notes on this clone: The same CDR3 arises from other DNA sequences in this sample as well. The rearrangement uses TRBV7-2 and TRBJ1-5; D gene uncertain. Trimming shortened V by 7 bases and J by 6 bases, and 16 bases separated the two germline ends. There are 14 residues in the CDR3. CDR1 and CDR2 (germline): SGHTA, FQGNSA. The CDR3 loop is CASNPSPGVQPQHF. The CDR3 DNA reads as TGTGCCAGCAACCCTAGTCCCGGAGTTCAGCCCCAGCATTTT.

This chain links TRBV6-5 with TRBJ1-2, with D possibly TRBD1 on 5 matching bases. CDR3 length: 13 residues. V lost 6 bases and J 4 bases, leaving 12 bases between the germline ends. CDR1 is MNHEY, CDR2 SVGAGI, per germline. The CDR3 DNA is TGTGCCAGCAGCCGAGACAGAAGCTATGGCTACACCTTC. Protein product: CASSRDRSYGYTF.

The sample holds one count of this clone. This chain connects TRBV18 to TRBJ2-3; tentatively, D is TRBD1 (6 bases). V lost 3 bases and J 3 bases, leaving 13 bases between the germline ends. Germline CDR1 and CDR2: KGHSH and LQKENI. The CDR3 runs 15 residues. DNA for the CDR3: TGTGCCAGCTCACCGGGACATCTTAAAACAGATACGCAGTATTTT. Protein: CASSPGHLKTDTQYF.

The V gene is TRBV7-2, the J gene TRBJ1-6; 9 bases map to TRBD1. The junction had 12 bases not matched to a gene; V was cut back by 4 bases and J by 14 bases. CDR1 is SGHTA and CDR2 is FQGNSA in the germline V gene. CDR3 length: 15 residues. In DNA, the CDR3 is TGTGCCAGCAGCTCTCAACCGACAGGGGGAGAATCCCTCCACTTT. Translating it yields CASSSQPTGGESLHF.